This T cell receptor (beta chain) was captured by sequencing in a study of identical twins. CDR1 SGHRS and CDR2 YFSETQ come from the germline V gene. The CDR3 length is 14 residues. J was trimmed by 2 bases and V by 6 bases; bases with no gene match: 5. TCRdb used MiXCR to reprocess the 5' RACE reads, holding one entry per CDR3 protein. The sample includes 400,000 to 650,000 distinct CDR3 sequences, about 20% of them seen just once. These data also featured in a second study, about T cells expressing NK-cell markers. That work contributes: Seven sequenced donors out of eight were HCMV-seropositive, one seronegative.

Sequenced sample: CD4+ T cells sorted from blood. This chain links TRBV5-1 with TRBJ2-3, with TRBD1 identical over 8 bases. The sequence was collected from a woman aged 18-29 years in good health. The CDR3 DNA is TGCGCCAGCAACGACAGGGGAGCCACAGATACGCAGTATTTT. As protein: CASNDRGATDTQYF.